A selection of T cell receptor beta chains follows, all from one sample in a study of neurological immune-mediated disorders. MiXCR, applied by TCRdb to the 5' RACE reads, yields one record per CDR3 protein. The sample has 18,000 or so distinct CDR3 sequences; approximately 12% are singletons. The specimen was CD8+ T cells from blood. The receptors were gathered from a woman aged 45-65 years in good health. The CDR3 runs from the conserved cysteine through the conserved F or W. Fields, in order: V gene, clone size, D gene, J gene, CDR3 DNA, CDR3 protein. A D gene is named only where the DNA matches it firmly. Size is stated for part of the rows, as once, few or many counts, or as a class when the clone is expanded.

V gene: TRBV19
clone size: NA
D gene: NA
J gene: TRBJ2-1
CDR3 DNA: TGTGCCAGTAGTATAGATCCCCCTCCAGGGAACAATGAGCAGTTCTTC
CDR3 protein: CASSIDPPPGNNEQFF

V gene: TRBV7-3
clone size: many
D gene: NA
J gene: TRBJ2-2
CDR3 DNA: TGTGCCAGCAGCTTAAATTGGGCCGGGGAGCTGTTTTTT
CDR3 protein: CASSLNWAGELFF

V gene: TRBV7-6
clone size: many
D gene: NA
J gene: TRBJ2-7
CDR3 DNA: TGTGCCAGCAGCCCCCGGGACGGCTCCTACGAGCAGTACTTC
CDR3 protein: CASSPRDGSYEQYF

V gene: TRBV9
clone size: few
D gene: TRBD2
J gene: TRBJ2-7
CDR3 DNA: TGTGCCAGCAGCGTAGGCGGGGGTTCAGCGTACGAGCAGTACTTC
CDR3 protein: CASSVGGGSAYEQYF

V gene: TRBV7-3
clone size: many
D gene: NA
J gene: TRBJ2-1
CDR3 DNA: TGTGCCAGCAGCTTGGGGAATGAGCAGTTCTTC
CDR3 protein: CASSLGNEQFF

V gene: TRBV7-9
clone size: many
D gene: NA
J gene: TRBJ2-1
CDR3 DNA: TGTGCCAGCGTTGGAGGGGGGGCCTACAATGAGCAGTTCTTC
CDR3 protein: CASVGGGAYNEQFF

V gene: TRBV29-1
clone size: many
D gene: NA
J gene: TRBJ1-5
CDR3 DNA: TGCAGCGTTGTCGAGGGGGGCAATCAGCCCCAGCATTTT
CDR3 protein: CSVVEGGNQPQHF

V gene: TRBV27
clone size: many
D gene: TRBD2
J gene: TRBJ2-3
CDR3 DNA: TGTGCCAGCACCCCTCTAGCGGAGACAGGCACAGATACGCAGTATTTT
CDR3 protein: CASTPLAETGTDTQYF

V gene: TRBV6-5
clone size: many
D gene: TRBD2
J gene: TRBJ2-1
CDR3 DNA: TGTGCCAGCAGTTACTCTTCAGGACTAGAAGAGCAGTTCTTC
CDR3 protein: CASSYSSGLEEQFF

V gene: TRBV7-9
clone size: many
D gene: TRBD1
J gene: TRBJ2-7
CDR3 DNA: TGTGCCAGCAGCTCACCCGGGACAGGGGCCGAGCAGTACTTC
CDR3 protein: CASSSPGTGAEQYF

V gene: TRBV12-3/TRBV12-4
clone size: many
D gene: NA
J gene: TRBJ1-4
CDR3 DNA: TGTGCCAGCAGTCCCGCCAGCTATAATGAAAAACTGTTTTTT
CDR3 protein: CASSPASYNEKLFF

V gene: TRBV3-1
clone size: many
D gene: NA
J gene: TRBJ1-6
CDR3 DNA: TGTGCCAGCAGCCAAGGGGGGGCTTTGGAAGGGACCTATAATTCACCCCTCCACTTT
CDR3 protein: CASSQGGALEGTYNSPLHF

V gene: TRBV18
clone size: NA
D gene: NA
J gene: TRBJ2-7
CDR3 DNA: TGTGCCAGCTCACCACCGAGCTCACCAGCTTACGAGCAGTACTTC
CDR3 protein: CASSPPSSPAYEQYF

V gene: TRBV5-1
clone size: many
D gene: NA
J gene: TRBJ2-5
CDR3 DNA: TGCGCCAGCAGTGTAACCGGGACACTTCGGGCTTATTCCCAAGAGACCCAGTACTTC
CDR3 protein: CASSVTGTLRAYSQETQYF

V gene: TRBV6-2/TRBV6-3
clone size: many
D gene: NA
J gene: TRBJ1-1
CDR3 DNA: TGTGCCAGCAGTCCGGGGCTCGAAGCTTTCTTT
CDR3 protein: CASSPGLEAFF

V gene: TRBV5-5
clone size: many
D gene: TRBD2
J gene: TRBJ2-3
CDR3 DNA: TGTGCCAGCAGCGGCGGACAAGTCCTTCCAGCGGGAGGGTTCTTCACAGATACGCAGTATTTT
CDR3 protein: CASSGGQVLPAGGFFTDTQYF

V gene: TRBV28
clone size: few
D gene: TRBD2
J gene: TRBJ2-3
CDR3 DNA: TGTGCCAGCAGTTTATTATCCCCGCGGGAGGTGGGAAAAATGCAGTATTTT
CDR3 protein: CASSLLSPREVGKMQYF

V gene: TRBV20-1
clone size: NA
D gene: TRBD2
J gene: TRBJ2-1
CDR3 DNA: TGCAGTGCCGTAGTTAGCGGGAGAGACAATGAGCAGTTCTTC
CDR3 protein: CSAVVSGRDNEQFF

V gene: TRBV29-1
clone size: many
D gene: NA
J gene: TRBJ2-3
CDR3 DNA: TGCAGCGTTGAGAGGCCAGATACGCAGTATTTT
CDR3 protein: CSVERPDTQYF

V gene: TRBV20-1
clone size: NA
D gene: NA
J gene: TRBJ2-3
CDR3 DNA: TGCAGTGCTAGAGATCTTAGTATTACAGATACGCAGTATTTT
CDR3 protein: CSARDLSITDTQYF

V gene: TRBV5-1
clone size: many
D gene: TRBD2
J gene: TRBJ2-7
CDR3 DNA: TGCGCCAGCGGGGGGGGGACCGAGCAGTACTTC
CDR3 protein: CASGGGTEQYF

V gene: TRBV3-1
clone size: NA
D gene: TRBD1
J gene: TRBJ1-1
CDR3 DNA: TGTGCCAGCAGCCTTGGCATCGGGACAGTCAACACTGAAGCTTTCTTT
CDR3 protein: CASSLGIGTVNTEAFF

V gene: TRBV2
clone size: many
D gene: NA
J gene: TRBJ2-7
CDR3 DNA: TGTGCCAGCAGTGATCCCTACGAGCAGTACTTC
CDR3 protein: CASSDPYEQYF

V gene: TRBV20-1
clone size: many
D gene: NA
J gene: TRBJ1-2
CDR3 DNA: TGCAGTGCAAGTAGCACGACTAATGGGGGGCCCTATGGCTACACCTTC
CDR3 protein: CSASSTTNGGPYGYTF

V gene: TRBV7-2
clone size: many
D gene: TRBD2
J gene: TRBJ2-1
CDR3 DNA: TGTGCCAGCAGCCCCACCAGCTTAAGCGGGAGTTACAATGAGCAGTTCTTC
CDR3 protein: CASSPTSLSGSYNEQFF

V gene: TRBV7-2
clone size: many
D gene: TRBD1
J gene: TRBJ1-5
CDR3 DNA: TGTGCCAGCAGCTTAGCCTCCGGGACAGGGGCTTATAGCAATCAGCCCCAGCATTTT
CDR3 protein: CASSLASGTGAYSNQPQHF

V gene: TRBV28
clone size: many
D gene: NA
J gene: TRBJ1-5
CDR3 DNA: TGTGCCAGCATGGCCAGAAAAAGCAATCAGCCCCAGCATTTT
CDR3 protein: CASMARKSNQPQHF

V gene: TRBV4-1
clone size: many
D gene: TRBD2
J gene: TRBJ2-5
CDR3 DNA: TGCGCCAGCAGCGGGGGGGGGGAACAAGAGACCCAGTACTTC
CDR3 protein: CASSGGGEQETQYF

V gene: TRBV20-1
clone size: many
D gene: TRBD2
J gene: TRBJ2-7
CDR3 DNA: TGCAGTGCTAGGGGGACTAGCGGCTACGAGCAGTACTTC
CDR3 protein: CSARGTSGYEQYF

V gene: TRBV5-1
clone size: many
D gene: NA
J gene: TRBJ2-1
CDR3 DNA: TGCGCCAGCAGCTTTCAGGACGAGCAGTTCTTC
CDR3 protein: CASSFQDEQFF

V gene: TRBV29-1
clone size: NA
D gene: NA
J gene: TRBJ1-1
CDR3 DNA: TGCAGTTCCAAGGTCACTGAAGCTTTCTTT
CDR3 protein: CSSKVTEAFF

V gene: TRBV9
clone size: many
D gene: NA
J gene: TRBJ1-2
CDR3 DNA: TGTGCCAGCAGCTCAGGGGCAGGGAGCGGCTACACCTTC
CDR3 protein: CASSSGAGSGYTF

V gene: TRBV12-3/TRBV12-4
clone size: many
D gene: NA
J gene: TRBJ2-1
CDR3 DNA: TGTGCCAGCATACTGGGGCACGGTGAGCAGTTCTTC
CDR3 protein: CASILGHGEQFF

V gene: TRBV5-1
clone size: many
D gene: NA
J gene: TRBJ2-7
CDR3 DNA: TGCGCCAGCAGCTTGGATCGGAGTGGCGCCTACGAGCAGTACTTC
CDR3 protein: CASSLDRSGAYEQYF

V gene: TRBV11-2
clone size: few
D gene: TRBD2
J gene: TRBJ2-2
CDR3 DNA: TGTGCCAGCAGCTTAGAATTCGGACTAGCGGTGAACACCGGGGAGCTGTTTTTT
CDR3 protein: CASSLEFGLAVNTGELFF

V gene: TRBV15
clone size: medium-sized
D gene: NA
J gene: TRBJ2-5
CDR3 DNA: TGTGCCACCAGCAGAGACGGACAAGCTCAAGAGACCCAGTACTTC
CDR3 protein: CATSRDGQAQETQYF

V gene: TRBV6-2/TRBV6-3
clone size: many
D gene: NA
J gene: TRBJ2-3
CDR3 DNA: TGTGCCAGCAGGGGGGGGCGCCCCACAGATACGCAGTATTTT
CDR3 protein: CASRGGRPTDTQYF

V gene: TRBV20-1
clone size: many
D gene: TRBD2
J gene: TRBJ2-1
CDR3 DNA: TGCAGTGCTCCTAGACTAGCGGGAGTTAATGAGCAGTTCTTC
CDR3 protein: CSAPRLAGVNEQFF

V gene: TRBV5-5
clone size: many
D gene: NA
J gene: TRBJ1-1
CDR3 DNA: TGTGCCAGCAGCTTGGCCGCGGGGGATTACACTGAAGCTTTCTTT
CDR3 protein: CASSLAAGDYTEAFF

V gene: TRBV5-1
clone size: many
D gene: TRBD2
J gene: TRBJ2-1
CDR3 DNA: TGCGCCAGCAGAGCGGCTAGCGGCGATTACAATGAGCAGTTCTTC
CDR3 protein: CASRAASGDYNEQFF

V gene: TRBV7-9
clone size: many
D gene: TRBD2
J gene: TRBJ2-7
CDR3 DNA: TGTGCCAGCAGCCTCGGACTAGCGAGGGAGCAGTACTTC
CDR3 protein: CASSLGLAREQYF

V gene: TRBV20-1
clone size: many
D gene: TRBD2
J gene: TRBJ2-1
CDR3 DNA: TGCAGTGGACCCCCCCTTAGCGGGGCCTACAATGAGCAGTTCTTC
CDR3 protein: CSGPPLSGAYNEQFF

V gene: TRBV6-1
clone size: NA
D gene: NA
J gene: TRBJ2-7
CDR3 DNA: TGTGCCAGCACCATGACAGGCAGGGGCGAGCAGTACTTC
CDR3 protein: CASTMTGRGEQYF

V gene: TRBV7-2
clone size: many
D gene: NA
J gene: TRBJ2-7
CDR3 DNA: TGTGCCAGCAGCGCGACCAGGACCGGTCGAACCTACGAGCAGTACTTC
CDR3 protein: CASSATRTGRTYEQYF

V gene: TRBV29-1
clone size: many
D gene: NA
J gene: TRBJ1-2
CDR3 DNA: TGCAGCGTTGAAACCCCGGGACGATACTATGGCTACACCTTC
CDR3 protein: CSVETPGRYYGYTF

V gene: TRBV7-6
clone size: many
D gene: NA
J gene: TRBJ2-7
CDR3 DNA: TGTGCCAGCAGCTTAAAGACAGCAGTCTACGAGCAGTACTTC
CDR3 protein: CASSLKTAVYEQYF

V gene: TRBV7-2
clone size: few
D gene: NA
J gene: TRBJ1-1
CDR3 DNA: TGTGCCAGCAGCTTAGCCCTAGGCGAGGGCACTGAAGCTTTCTTT
CDR3 protein: CASSLALGEGTEAFF

V gene: TRBV7-2
clone size: many
D gene: NA
J gene: TRBJ2-7
CDR3 DNA: TGTGCCAGCAGCTGGCGGGGCGGGACAGAAGAGAACCCAAGCTACGAGCAGTACTTC
CDR3 protein: CASSWRGGTEENPSYEQYF

V gene: TRBV10-3
clone size: many
D gene: TRBD1
J gene: TRBJ1-1
CDR3 DNA: TGTGCCATCTGGGTGGAGGGGGCGACTGAAGCTTTCTTT
CDR3 protein: CAIWVEGATEAFF

V gene: TRBV2
clone size: many
D gene: NA
J gene: TRBJ1-5
CDR3 DNA: TGTGCCAGCAGTGAGCTAGGGGGTGCTCAGCCCCAGCATTTT
CDR3 protein: CASSELGGAQPQHF

V gene: TRBV5-4
clone size: NA
D gene: NA
J gene: TRBJ2-3
CDR3 DNA: TGTGCCAGCAGCTCCCCGACAGTCTGGGATACGCAGTATTTT
CDR3 protein: CASSSPTVWDTQYF

V gene: TRBV20-1
clone size: many
D gene: TRBD2
J gene: TRBJ2-1
CDR3 DNA: TGCAGTGCTAGTGCGGGGGGACCCAATGAGCAGTTCTTC
CDR3 protein: CSASAGGPNEQFF

V gene: TRBV6-6
clone size: many
D gene: NA
J gene: TRBJ2-5
CDR3 DNA: TGTGCCAGCAGTTACCTGGGGCCTGGGACCCAGTACTTC
CDR3 protein: CASSYLGPGTQYF

V gene: TRBV10-3
clone size: many
D gene: TRBD2
J gene: TRBJ2-2
CDR3 DNA: TGTGCCATCCCGGGACTAACGAACACCGGGGAGCTGTTTTTT
CDR3 protein: CAIPGLTNTGELFF

V gene: TRBV20-1
clone size: many
D gene: NA
J gene: TRBJ1-2
CDR3 DNA: TGCAGTGCTAGAGATTGGGGTGACGGGAACTATGGCTACACCTTC
CDR3 protein: CSARDWGDGNYGYTF

V gene: TRBV5-1
clone size: many
D gene: TRBD2
J gene: TRBJ2-1
CDR3 DNA: TGCGCCACCAAAACCACTAGCGGGGGTCCGGATGAGCAGTTCTTC
CDR3 protein: CATKTTSGGPDEQFF

V gene: TRBV7-6
clone size: many
D gene: TRBD2
J gene: TRBJ2-5
CDR3 DNA: TGTGCCAGCAGCCACGGGCCTAGCGGGAGGGCCGAGGGAGAGACCCAGTACTTC
CDR3 protein: CASSHGPSGRAEGETQYF

V gene: TRBV5-1
clone size: many
D gene: TRBD2
J gene: TRBJ2-1
CDR3 DNA: TGCGCCAGCAGCTTTCCTACGACTAGCGGCGAGCAGTTCTTC
CDR3 protein: CASSFPTTSGEQFF

V gene: TRBV28
clone size: many
D gene: NA
J gene: TRBJ2-7
CDR3 DNA: TGTGCCAGCAGTTTTGTGGTGTGGAGCCCCCACGAGCAGTACTTC
CDR3 protein: CASSFVVWSPHEQYF

V gene: TRBV20-1
clone size: NA
D gene: NA
J gene: TRBJ2-1
CDR3 DNA: TGCAGTGCTACTTTCGGGGTCCACAATGAGCAGTTCTTC
CDR3 protein: CSATFGVHNEQFF